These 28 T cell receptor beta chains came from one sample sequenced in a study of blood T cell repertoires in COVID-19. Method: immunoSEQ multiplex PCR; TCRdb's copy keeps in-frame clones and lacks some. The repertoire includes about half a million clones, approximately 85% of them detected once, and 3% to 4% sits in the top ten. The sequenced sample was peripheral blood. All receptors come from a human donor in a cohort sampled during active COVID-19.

Here the CDR3 DNA reads TGTGCCAGCAGCTACATCGTCTATAGACTAGCGGGAGGGCCTAAGCTTGGCAATGAGCAGTTCTTC. The encoded protein is CASSYIVYRLAGGPKLGNEQFF. The chain employs TRBV6-6 and TRBJ2-1; 14 bases align to TRBD2. The length of the CDR3 is 22 residues. The V and J ends lost 6 bases and 6 bases, in that order; junction bases with no gene match: 25. Germline CDR1 and CDR2: MNHNY and SVGAGI (reference sequence).

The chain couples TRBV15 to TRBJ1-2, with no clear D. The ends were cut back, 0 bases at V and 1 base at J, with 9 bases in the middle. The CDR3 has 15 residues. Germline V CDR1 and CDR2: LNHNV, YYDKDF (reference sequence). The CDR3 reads CATSRDLSSNYGYTF. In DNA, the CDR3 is TGTGCCACCAGCAGAGATTTATCCAGTAACTATGGCTACACCTTC.

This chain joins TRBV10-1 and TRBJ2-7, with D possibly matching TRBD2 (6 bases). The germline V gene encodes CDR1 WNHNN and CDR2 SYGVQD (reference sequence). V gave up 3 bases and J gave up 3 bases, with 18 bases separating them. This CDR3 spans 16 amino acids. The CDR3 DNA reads TGCGCCAGCAGTGAATTAGGGGACTCCAAGAACTACGAGCAGTACTTC. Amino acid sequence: CASSELGDSKNYEQYF.

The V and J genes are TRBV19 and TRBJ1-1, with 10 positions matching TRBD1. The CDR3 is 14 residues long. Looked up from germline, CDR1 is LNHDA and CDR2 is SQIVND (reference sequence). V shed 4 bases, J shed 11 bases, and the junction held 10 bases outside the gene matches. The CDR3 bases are TGTGCCAGTAGTACCCGGGACAGGGGACTTGTTGCTTTCTTT. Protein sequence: CASSTRDRGLVAFF. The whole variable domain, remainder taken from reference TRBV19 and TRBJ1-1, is DGGITQSPKYLFRKEGQNVTLSCEQNLNHDAMYWYRQDPGQGLRLIYYSQIVNDFQKGDIAEGYSVSREKKESFPLTVTSAQKNPTAFYLCASSTRDRGLVAFFGQGTRLTVV.

CDR3 nucleotides: TGTGCCAGCAGTCCTTCGTTAGGGGGGGCGCGGGAGACCCAGTACTTC. Translating it yields CASSPSLGGARETQYF. The genes are TRBV5-6 and TRBJ2-5, with D possibly TRBD2 on 7 matching bases. Germline V gene lookup returns CDR1 SGHDT and CDR2 YYEEEE. V gave up 5 bases and J gave up 5 bases, with 22 bases separating them. The CDR3 is made up of 16 amino acids. Full variable domain (remainder filled in from reference TRBV5-6 and TRBJ2-5): DAGVTQSPTHLIKTRGQQVTLRCSPKSGHDTVSWYQQALGQGPQFIFQYYEEEERQRGNFPDRFSGHQFPNYSSELNVNALLLGDSALYLCASSPSLGGARETQYFGPGTRLLVL.

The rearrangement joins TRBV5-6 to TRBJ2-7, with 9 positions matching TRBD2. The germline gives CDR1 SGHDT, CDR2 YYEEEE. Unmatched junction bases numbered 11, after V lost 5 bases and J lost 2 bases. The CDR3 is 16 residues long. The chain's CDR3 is CASSSTTSGLTYEQYF. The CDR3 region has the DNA TGTGCCAGCAGTTCAACCACTAGCGGGCTTACCTACGAGCAGTACTTC.

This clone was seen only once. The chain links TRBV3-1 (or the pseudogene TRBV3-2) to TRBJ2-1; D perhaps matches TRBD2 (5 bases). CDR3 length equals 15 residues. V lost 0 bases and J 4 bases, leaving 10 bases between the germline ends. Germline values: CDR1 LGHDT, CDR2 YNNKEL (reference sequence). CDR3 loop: CASSQDLLAYNEQFF. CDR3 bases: TGTGCCAGCAGCCAAGATCTTCTAGCTTACAATGAGCAGTTCTTC.

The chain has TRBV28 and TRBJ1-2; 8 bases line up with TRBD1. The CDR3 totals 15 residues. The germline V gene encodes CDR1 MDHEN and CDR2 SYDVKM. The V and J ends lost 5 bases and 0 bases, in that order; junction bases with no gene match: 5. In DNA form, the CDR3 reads TGTGCCAGCAGTACGCAGGGGGCAGCTAACTATGGCTACACCTTC. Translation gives CASSTQGAANYGYTF.

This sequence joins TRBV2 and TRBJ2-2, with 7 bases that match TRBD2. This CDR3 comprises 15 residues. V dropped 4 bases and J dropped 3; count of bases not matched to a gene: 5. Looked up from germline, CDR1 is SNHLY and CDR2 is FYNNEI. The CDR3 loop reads CASSGGEGHTGELFF. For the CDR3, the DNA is TGTGCCAGCAGTGGGGGGGAGGGCCACACCGGGGAGCTGTTTTTT. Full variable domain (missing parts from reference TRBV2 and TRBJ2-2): EPEVTQTPSHQVTQMGQEVILRCVPISNHLYFYWYRQILGQKVEFLVSFYNNEISEKSEIFDDQFSVERPDGSNFTLKIRSTKLEDSAMYFCASSGGEGHTGELFFGEGSRLTVL.

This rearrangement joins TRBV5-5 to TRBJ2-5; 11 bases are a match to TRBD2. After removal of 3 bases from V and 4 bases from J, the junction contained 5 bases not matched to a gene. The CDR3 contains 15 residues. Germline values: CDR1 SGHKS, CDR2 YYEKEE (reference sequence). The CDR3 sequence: CASSWEGLAVETQYF. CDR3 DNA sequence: TGTGCCAGCAGCTGGGAGGGACTAGCGGTAGAGACCCAGTACTTC.

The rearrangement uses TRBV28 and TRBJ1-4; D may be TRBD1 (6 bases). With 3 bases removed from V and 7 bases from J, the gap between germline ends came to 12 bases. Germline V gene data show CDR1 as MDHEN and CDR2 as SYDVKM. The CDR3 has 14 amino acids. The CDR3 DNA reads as TGTGCCAGCAGTTTTGAACAGGGTGGTGAAAAACTGTTTTTT. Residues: CASSFEQGGEKLFF.

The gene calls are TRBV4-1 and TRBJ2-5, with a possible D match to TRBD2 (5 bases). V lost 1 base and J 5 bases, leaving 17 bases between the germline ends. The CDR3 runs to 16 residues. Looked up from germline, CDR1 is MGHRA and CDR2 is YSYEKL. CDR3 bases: TGCGCCAGCAGCCAAGGCGGACTTCATCTGCGGGAGACCCAGTACTTC. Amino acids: CASSQGGLHLRETQYF.

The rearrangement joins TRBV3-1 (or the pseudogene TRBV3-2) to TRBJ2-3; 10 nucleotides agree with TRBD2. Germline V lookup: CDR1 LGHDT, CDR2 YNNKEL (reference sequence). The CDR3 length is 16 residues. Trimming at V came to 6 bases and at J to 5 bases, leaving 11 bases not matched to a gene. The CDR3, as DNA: TGTGCCAGCAGTTATTTAGCGGGAGGCCAGGGAGATACGCAGTATTTT. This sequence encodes CASSYLAGGQGDTQYF.

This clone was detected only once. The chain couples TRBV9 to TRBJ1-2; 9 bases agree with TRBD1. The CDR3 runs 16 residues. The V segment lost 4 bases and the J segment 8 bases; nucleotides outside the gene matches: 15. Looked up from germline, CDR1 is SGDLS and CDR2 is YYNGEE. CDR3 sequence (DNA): TGTGCCAGCAGCCCGGGACAGGGTTATGCTTCGGTGGGCTACACCTTC. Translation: CASSPGQGYASVGYTF.

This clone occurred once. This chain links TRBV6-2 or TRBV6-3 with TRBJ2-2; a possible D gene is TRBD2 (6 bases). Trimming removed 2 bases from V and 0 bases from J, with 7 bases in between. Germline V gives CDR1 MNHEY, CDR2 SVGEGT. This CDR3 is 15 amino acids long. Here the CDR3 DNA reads TGTGCCAGCAGTTACGGCGGGACGAACACCGGGGAGCTGTTTTTT. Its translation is CASSYGGTNTGELFF.

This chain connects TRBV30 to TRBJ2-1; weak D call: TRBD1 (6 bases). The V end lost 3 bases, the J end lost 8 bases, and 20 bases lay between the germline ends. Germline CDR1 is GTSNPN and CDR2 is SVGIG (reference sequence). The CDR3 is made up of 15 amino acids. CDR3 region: CAWSRQATLFDEQFF. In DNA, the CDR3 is TGTGCCTGGAGCAGACAGGCGACTTTGTTCGATGAGCAGTTCTTC.

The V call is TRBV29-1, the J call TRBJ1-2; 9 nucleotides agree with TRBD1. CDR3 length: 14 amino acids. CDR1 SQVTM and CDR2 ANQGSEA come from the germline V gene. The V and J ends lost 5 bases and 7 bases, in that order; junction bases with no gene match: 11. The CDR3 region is CSVYKTTGGGGYTF. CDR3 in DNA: TGCAGCGTTTACAAAACTACAGGGGGCGGTGGCTACACCTTC.

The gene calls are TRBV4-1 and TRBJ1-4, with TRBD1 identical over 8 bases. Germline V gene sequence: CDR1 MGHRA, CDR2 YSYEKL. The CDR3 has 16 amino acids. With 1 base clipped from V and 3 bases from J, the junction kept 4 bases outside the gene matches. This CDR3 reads CASSQGTGRANEKLFF. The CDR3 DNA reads TGCGCCAGCAGCCAAGGGACAGGGAGGGCTAATGAAAAACTGTTTTTT.

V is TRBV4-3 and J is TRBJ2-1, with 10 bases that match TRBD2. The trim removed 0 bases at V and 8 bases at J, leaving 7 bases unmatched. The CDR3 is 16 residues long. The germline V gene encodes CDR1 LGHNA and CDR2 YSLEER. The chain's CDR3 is CASSQDSAGGQDEQFF. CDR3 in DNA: TGCGCCAGCAGCCAAGATTCAGCGGGAGGGCAGGATGAGCAGTTCTTC.

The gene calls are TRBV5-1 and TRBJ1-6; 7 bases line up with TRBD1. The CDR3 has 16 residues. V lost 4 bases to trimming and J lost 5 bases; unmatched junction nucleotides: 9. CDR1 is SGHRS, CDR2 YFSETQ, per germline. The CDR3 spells CASSVEGQSNNSPLHF. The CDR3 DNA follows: TGCGCCAGCAGCGTGGAGGGACAGTCAAATAATTCACCCCTCCACTTT.

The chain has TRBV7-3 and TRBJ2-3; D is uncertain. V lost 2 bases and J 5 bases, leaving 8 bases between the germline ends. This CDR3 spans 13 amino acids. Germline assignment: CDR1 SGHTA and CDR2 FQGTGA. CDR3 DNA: TGTGCCAGCAGCTTAGTGGCAGGAGATACGCAGTATTTT. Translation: CASSLVAGDTQYF.

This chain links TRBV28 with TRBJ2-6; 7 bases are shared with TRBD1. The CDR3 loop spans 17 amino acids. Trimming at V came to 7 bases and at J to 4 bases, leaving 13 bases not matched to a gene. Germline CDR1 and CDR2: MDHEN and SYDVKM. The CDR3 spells CASTVGQEPWGANVLTF. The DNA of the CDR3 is TGTGCCAGCACCGTAGGACAGGAGCCCTGGGGGGCCAACGTCCTGACTTTC.

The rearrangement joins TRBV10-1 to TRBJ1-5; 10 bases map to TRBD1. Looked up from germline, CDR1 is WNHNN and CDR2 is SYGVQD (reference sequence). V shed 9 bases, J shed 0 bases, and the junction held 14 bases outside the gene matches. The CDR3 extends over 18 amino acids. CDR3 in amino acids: CARSSGTGVSDSNQPQHF. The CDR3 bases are TGCGCCAGATCCTCCGGGACAGGGGTTTCAGATAGCAATCAGCCCCAGCATTTT.

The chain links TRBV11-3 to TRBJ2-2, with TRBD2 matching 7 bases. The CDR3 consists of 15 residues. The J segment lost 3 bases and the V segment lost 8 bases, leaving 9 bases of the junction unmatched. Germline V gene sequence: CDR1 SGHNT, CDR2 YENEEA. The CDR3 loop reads CASAAGYTDTGELFF. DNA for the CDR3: TGTGCCAGCGCAGCGGGGTACACGGACACCGGGGAGCTGTTTTTT.

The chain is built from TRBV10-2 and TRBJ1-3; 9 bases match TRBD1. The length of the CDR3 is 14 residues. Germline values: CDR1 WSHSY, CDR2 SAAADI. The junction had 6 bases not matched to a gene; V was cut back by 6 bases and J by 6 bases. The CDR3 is CASSVTGGSNTIYF. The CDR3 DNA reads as TGCGCCAGCAGCGTTACAGGGGGCTCAAACACCATATATTTT.

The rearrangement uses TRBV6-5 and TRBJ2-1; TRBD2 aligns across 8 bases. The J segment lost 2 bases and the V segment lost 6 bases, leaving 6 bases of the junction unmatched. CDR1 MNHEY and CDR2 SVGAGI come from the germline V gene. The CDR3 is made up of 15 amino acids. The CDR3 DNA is TGTGCCAGCAGGGGACTAGTCGGACCCTACAATGAGCAGTTCTTC. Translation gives CASRGLVGPYNEQFF.

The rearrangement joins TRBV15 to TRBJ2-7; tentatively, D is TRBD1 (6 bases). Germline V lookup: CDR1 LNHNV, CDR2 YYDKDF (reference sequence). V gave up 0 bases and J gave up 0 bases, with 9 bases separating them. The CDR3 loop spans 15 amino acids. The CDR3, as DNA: TGTGCCACCAGCAGAGAACAGGGCAGCTCCTACGAGCAGTACTTC. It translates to CATSREQGSSYEQYF.

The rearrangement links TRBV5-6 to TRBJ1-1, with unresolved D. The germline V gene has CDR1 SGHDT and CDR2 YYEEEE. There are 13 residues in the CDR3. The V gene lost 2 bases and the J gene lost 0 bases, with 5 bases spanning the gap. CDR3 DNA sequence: TGTGCCAGCAGCTTTTTCATGAACACTGAAGCTTTCTTT. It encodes CASSFFMNTEAFF.